These 15 T cell receptor beta chains were all obtained from the same sample, sequenced in a study of patients and donors after allogeneic stem cell transplantation. TCRdb called the RT-PCR reads again in MiXCR, with one record for every CDR3 protein. The data show roughly 960,000 distinct CDR3 sequences, around 17% seen once. What was sequenced was blood, either unsorted or a sorted T cell fraction (not recorded which). Source of these receptors: a human donor who was either an allogeneic HSCT recipient or a stem cell or donor lymphocyte infusion donor (not recorded which). It is not recorded whose cells these are; they may come from a transplant donor.

In this sample, this clonotype turned up many times. The V call is TRBV7-2, the J call TRBJ1-5; TRBD1 is a possible D gene (5 bases). Deletions cut 1 base from V and 5 bases from J, with 9 bases between. This CDR3 comprises 14 residues. CDR1 SGHTA and CDR2 FQGNSA come from the germline V gene. The CDR3: CASSLGGTHQPQHF. The CDR3 DNA is TGTGCCAGCAGCTTAGGGGGCACTCATCAGCCCCAGCATTTT.

This sequence joins TRBV4-1 and TRBJ2-1; TRBD1 might be the D (6 bases). This CDR3 contains 15 residues. Germline-derived CDR1 and CDR2 are MGHRA and YSYEKL. The V gene lost 1 base and the J gene lost 7 bases, with 14 bases spanning the gap. The DNA of the CDR3 is TGCGCCAGCAGCCAAGTATGGGGGCGCGGGAATGAGCAGTTCTTC. This gives the protein CASSQVWGRGNEQFF.

The J gene is TRBJ1-5, the V gene TRBV19; D not certain. Trimming stripped 7 bases from V and 0 bases from J, with 16 bases between. This CDR3 region has 16 residues. Per the germline V gene, CDR1 is LNHDA and CDR2 is SQIVND (reference sequence). CDR3 sequence: CASTGPRDNSNQPQHF. For the CDR3, the DNA is TGTGCCAGTACCGGCCCTAGAGACAATAGCAATCAGCCCCAGCATTTT.

This clonotype was seen a few times. The V and J genes are TRBV24-1 and TRBJ2-7; D gene ambiguous. Germline V gene sequence: CDR1 KGHDR, CDR2 SFDVKD. This CDR3 comprises 13 residues. V was cut by 3 bases and J by 6 bases, with 11 bases left in between. Here the CDR3 reads CATSDVYMSEQYF. In DNA, the CDR3 is TGTGCCACCAGTGATGTATATATGAGCGAGCAGTACTTC.

In its sample, this clonotype was seen a few times. The J gene is TRBJ2-1, the V gene TRBV5-1, with TRBD2 matching over 8 bases. The CDR3 has 17 amino acids. Germline V CDR1 and CDR2: SGHRS, YFSETQ. V was pared by 0 bases and J by 0 bases, with 5 bases of the junction left unmatched. CDR3 amino acids: CASSLAPGTSSYNEQFF. Written as DNA, the CDR3 is TGCGCCAGCAGCTTGGCCCCCGGGACTAGCTCCTACAATGAGCAGTTCTTC.

The rearrangement links TRBV15 to TRBJ2-7; no firm D call. The CDR3 contains 13 residues. CDR1 is LNHNV, CDR2 YYDKDF, per germline (reference sequence). V shed 8 bases and J shed 0 bases, with 11 bases lying between them. CDR3 sequence reads: CATAPQNSYEQYF. DNA of the CDR3: TGTGCCACCGCCCCACAGAACTCCTACGAGCAGTACTTC.

The chain is built from TRBV20-1 and TRBJ2-7, with D perhaps TRBD1 (5 bases). The germline gives CDR1 DFQATT, CDR2 SNEGSKA (reference sequence). This CDR3 contains 13 residues. The V end lost 2 bases, the J end lost 3 bases, and 11 bases lay between the germline ends. This CDR3 reads CSARQGFIYEQYF. The CDR3 region has the DNA TGCAGTGCTAGACAGGGTTTTATCTACGAGCAGTACTTC.

The J gene is TRBJ1-1, the V gene TRBV20-1; D uncertain. The ends were cut back, 1 base at V and 4 bases at J, with 7 bases in the middle. The CDR3 spans 12 residues. Per the germline V gene, CDR1 is DFQATT and CDR2 is SNEGSKA (reference sequence). Here the CDR3 reads CSARGSVTEAFF. In DNA, the CDR3 is TGCAGTGCTAGAGGTTCCGTCACTGAAGCTTTCTTT.

This rearrangement joins TRBV4-1 to TRBJ2-5, with 10 bases aligning to TRBD2. Germline assignment: CDR1 MGHRA and CDR2 YSYEKL. V trimming: 1 base; J trimming: 4 bases; junction bases outside the gene matches: 6. This CDR3 spans 16 amino acids. CDR3 nucleotides: TGCGCCAGCAGCCAAGGCGGGCTAGCGGGAGCAGAGACCCAGTACTTC. Protein sequence: CASSQGGLAGAETQYF.

Only a few counts were recorded for this clonotype. The J gene is TRBJ1-1, the V gene TRBV9; D perhaps matches TRBD1 (5 bases). Trimming took 4 bases from V and 2 from J, leaving 18 bases between them. CDR1 is SGDLS and CDR2 is YYNGEE in the germline V gene. This CDR3 region has 16 residues. Here the CDR3 reads CASSPQVGVFNTEAFF. In DNA form, the CDR3 reads TGTGCCAGCAGCCCCCAGGTAGGGGTCTTCAACACTGAAGCTTTCTTT.

Concerning this clonotype: A junction end diverges from the germline sequence, so it may reflect a read error. The V gene is TRBV6-5, the J gene TRBJ2-5, with unresolved D. This CDR3 has 13 amino acids. In germline, CDR1 is MNHEY, CDR2 SVGAGI. CDR3: CASSYGRQEAQYF. The CDR3 DNA sequence: TGTGCCAGCAGTTACGGCAGGCAAGAGGCCCAGTACTTC.

This clonotype was detected only a few times. This chain links TRBV11-2 with TRBJ1-1; D gene uncertain. This CDR3 has 16 residues. With 6 bases removed from V and 0 bases from J, the gap between germline ends came to 17 bases. From germline, CDR1 is SGHAT and CDR2 FQNNGV. CDR3 bases: TGTGCCAGCAGTCAGGTGGGCGTTGGGCTGAACACTGAAGCTTTCTTT. This codes for CASSQVGVGLNTEAFF.

The CDR3 bases are TGTGCCAGCAGCTCGCGGCGGGAGGGCCTCAATGAGCAGTTCTTC. Protein product: CASSSRREGLNEQFF. The V gene is TRBV11-3, the J gene TRBJ2-1; 9 bases are shared with TRBD2. Germline values: CDR1 SGHNT, CDR2 YENEEA. The junction had 7 bases not matched to a gene; V was cut back by 4 bases and J by 6 bases. The CDR3 totals 15 residues.

The rearrangement uses TRBV4-3 and TRBJ1-1; perhaps TRBD1 as D (6 bases). V gave up 0 bases and J gave up 0 bases, with 11 bases separating them. Germline assignment: CDR1 LGHNA and CDR2 YSLEER. The length of the CDR3 is 16 residues. DNA for the CDR3: TGCGCCAGCAGCCAAGATAGGACAGAGATGAACACTGAAGCTTTCTTT. This gives the protein CASSQDRTEMNTEAFF.

The chain carries TRBV9 and TRBJ1-1, with TRBD1 as a possible D gene (5 bases). Trimming took 0 bases from V and 4 from J, leaving 7 bases between them. Germline CDR1 SGDLS, CDR2 YYNGEE. The CDR3 extends over 13 amino acids. The CDR3 coding sequence is TGTGCCAGCAGCGTAGGGGACGGCACTGAAGCTTTCTTT. It specifies CASSVGDGTEAFF.